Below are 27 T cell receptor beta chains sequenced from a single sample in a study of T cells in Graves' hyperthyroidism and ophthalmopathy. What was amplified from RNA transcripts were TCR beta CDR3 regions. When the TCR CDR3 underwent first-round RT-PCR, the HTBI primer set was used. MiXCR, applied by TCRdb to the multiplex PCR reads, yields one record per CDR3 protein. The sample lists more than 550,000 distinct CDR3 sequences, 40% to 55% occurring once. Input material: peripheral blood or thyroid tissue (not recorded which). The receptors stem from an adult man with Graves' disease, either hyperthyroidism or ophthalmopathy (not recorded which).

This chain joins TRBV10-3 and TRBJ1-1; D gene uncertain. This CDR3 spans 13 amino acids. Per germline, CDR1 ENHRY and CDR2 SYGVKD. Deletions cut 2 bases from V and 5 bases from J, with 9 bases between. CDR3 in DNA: TGTGCCATCAGTGAGGTTCCTGGAACTGAAGCTTTCTTT. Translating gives CAISEVPGTEAFF.

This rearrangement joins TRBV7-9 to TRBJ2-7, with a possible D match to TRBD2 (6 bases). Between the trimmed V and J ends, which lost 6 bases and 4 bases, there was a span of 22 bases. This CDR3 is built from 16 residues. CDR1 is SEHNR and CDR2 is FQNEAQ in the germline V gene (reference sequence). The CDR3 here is CASSYSPSALPYEQYF. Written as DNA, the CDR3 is TGTGCCAGCAGTTACTCCCCTAGCGCCCTCCCATACGAGCAGTACTTC.

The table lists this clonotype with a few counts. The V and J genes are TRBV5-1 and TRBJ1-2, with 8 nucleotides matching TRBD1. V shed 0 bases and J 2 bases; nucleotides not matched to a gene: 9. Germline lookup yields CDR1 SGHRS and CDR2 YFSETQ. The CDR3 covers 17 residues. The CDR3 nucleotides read TGCGCCAGCAGCTTGGCGGACAGGGCTGACCTAAACTATGGCTACACCTTC. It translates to CASSLADRADLNYGYTF.

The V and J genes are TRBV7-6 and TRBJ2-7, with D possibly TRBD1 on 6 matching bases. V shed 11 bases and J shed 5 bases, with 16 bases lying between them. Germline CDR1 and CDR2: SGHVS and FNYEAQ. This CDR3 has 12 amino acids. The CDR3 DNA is TGTGCCTGGGCGACAGGTGCAGACGAGCAGTACTTC. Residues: CAWATGADEQYF.

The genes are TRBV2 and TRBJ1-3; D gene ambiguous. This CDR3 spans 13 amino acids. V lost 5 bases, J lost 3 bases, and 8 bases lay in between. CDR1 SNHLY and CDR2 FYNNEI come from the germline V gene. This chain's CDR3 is CASSYSVGNTIYF. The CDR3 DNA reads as TGTGCCAGCAGTTACTCAGTTGGAAACACCATATATTTT.

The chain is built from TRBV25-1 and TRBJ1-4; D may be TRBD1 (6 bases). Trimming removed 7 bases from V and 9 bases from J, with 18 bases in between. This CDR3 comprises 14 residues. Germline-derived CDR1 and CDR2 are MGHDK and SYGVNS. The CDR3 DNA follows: TGTGCCAGCACCCTCAGCGGGGGCAATCAAAAACTGTTTTTT. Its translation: CASTLSGGNQKLFF.

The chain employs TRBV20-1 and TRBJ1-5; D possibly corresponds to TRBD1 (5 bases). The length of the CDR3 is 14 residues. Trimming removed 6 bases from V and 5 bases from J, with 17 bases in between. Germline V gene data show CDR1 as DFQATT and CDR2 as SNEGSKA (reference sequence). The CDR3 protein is CSAQIGTGDQPQHF. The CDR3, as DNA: TGCAGTGCCCAGATCGGGACCGGAGATCAGCCCCAGCATTTT.

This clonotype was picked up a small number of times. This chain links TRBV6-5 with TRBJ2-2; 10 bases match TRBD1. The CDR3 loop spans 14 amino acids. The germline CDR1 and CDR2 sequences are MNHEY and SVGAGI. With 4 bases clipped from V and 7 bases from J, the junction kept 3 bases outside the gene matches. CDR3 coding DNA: TGTGCCAGCAGTTCGGACAGGGGGGTCGGGGAGCTGTTTTTT. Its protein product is CASSSDRGVGELFF.

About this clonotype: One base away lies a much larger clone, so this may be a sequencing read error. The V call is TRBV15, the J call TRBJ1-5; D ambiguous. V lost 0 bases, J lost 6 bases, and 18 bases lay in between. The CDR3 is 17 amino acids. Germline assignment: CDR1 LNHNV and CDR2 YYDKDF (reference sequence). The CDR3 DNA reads TGTGCCACCAGCAGAGATCTTGTCCTTTCGTCCAGTCAGCCCCAGCATTTT. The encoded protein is CATSRDLVLSSSQPQHF. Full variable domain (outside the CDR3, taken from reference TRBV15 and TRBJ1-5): DAMVIQNPRYQVTQFGKPVTLSCSQTLNHNVMYWYQQKSSQAPKLLFHYYDKDFNNEADTPDNFQSRRPNTSFCFLDIRSPGLGDTAMYLCATSRDLVLSSSQPQHFGDGTRLSIL.

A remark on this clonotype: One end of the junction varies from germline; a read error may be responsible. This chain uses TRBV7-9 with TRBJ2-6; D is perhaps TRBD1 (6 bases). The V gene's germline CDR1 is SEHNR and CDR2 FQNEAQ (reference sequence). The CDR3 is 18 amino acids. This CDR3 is CASSQAPQGQSGANVLTF. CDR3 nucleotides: TGCGCCAGCAGCCAAGCCCCACAGGGACAATCTGGGGCCAACGTCCTGACTTTC.

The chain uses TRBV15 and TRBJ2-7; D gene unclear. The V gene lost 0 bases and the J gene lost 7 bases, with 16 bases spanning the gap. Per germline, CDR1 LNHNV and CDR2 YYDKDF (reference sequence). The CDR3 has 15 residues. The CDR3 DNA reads TGTGCCACCAGCAGAGATTTGACCACCACCGGGGAGCAGTACTTC. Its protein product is CATSRDLTTTGEQYF.

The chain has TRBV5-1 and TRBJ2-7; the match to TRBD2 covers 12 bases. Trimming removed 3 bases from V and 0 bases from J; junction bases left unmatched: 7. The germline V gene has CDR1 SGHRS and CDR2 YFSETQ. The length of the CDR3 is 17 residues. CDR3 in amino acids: CASSSGLAGPHSYEQYF. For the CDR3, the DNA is TGCGCCAGCAGCTCCGGACTAGCGGGGCCTCACTCCTACGAGCAGTACTTC.

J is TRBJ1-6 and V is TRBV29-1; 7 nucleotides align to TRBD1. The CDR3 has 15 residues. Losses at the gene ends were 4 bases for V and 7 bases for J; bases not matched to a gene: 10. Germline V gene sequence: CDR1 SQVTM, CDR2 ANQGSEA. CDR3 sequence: CSVVRDRDINSPLHF. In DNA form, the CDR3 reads TGCAGCGTTGTTCGCGACAGGGACATAAATTCACCCCTCCACTTT.

CDR3 in amino acids: CSARPSGPNTGELFF. CDR3 coding DNA: TGCAGTGCTAGACCTAGCGGGCCAAACACCGGGGAGCTGTTTTTT. The V gene is TRBV20-1, the J gene TRBJ2-2; 8 nucleotides agree with TRBD2. CDR1 and CDR2 from the germline V gene are DFQATT and SNEGSKA (reference sequence). Germline trimming cut 2 bases from V and 2 bases from J; bases unmatched to any gene: 4. CDR3 length: 15 residues.

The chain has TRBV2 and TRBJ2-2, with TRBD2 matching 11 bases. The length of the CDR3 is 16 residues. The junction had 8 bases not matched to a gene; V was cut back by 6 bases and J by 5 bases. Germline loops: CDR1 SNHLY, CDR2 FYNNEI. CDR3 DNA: TGTGCCAGCAGCCAGACTAGCGGGATAGAAACCGGGGAGCTGTTTTTT. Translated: CASSQTSGIETGELFF.

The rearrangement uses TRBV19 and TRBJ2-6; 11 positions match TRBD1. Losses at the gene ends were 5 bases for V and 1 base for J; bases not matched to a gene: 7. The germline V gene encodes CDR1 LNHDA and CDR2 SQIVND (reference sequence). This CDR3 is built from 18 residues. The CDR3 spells CASSSRTGGWSGANVLTF. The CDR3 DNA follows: TGTGCCAGTAGTTCACGGACAGGGGGCTGGTCTGGGGCCAACGTCCTGACTTTC.

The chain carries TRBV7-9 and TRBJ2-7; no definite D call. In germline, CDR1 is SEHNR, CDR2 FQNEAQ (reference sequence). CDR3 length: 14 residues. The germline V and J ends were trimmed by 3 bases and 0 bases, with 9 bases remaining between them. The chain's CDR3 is CASSFRSSSYEQYF. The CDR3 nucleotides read TGTGCCAGCAGCTTCCGGTCCAGCTCCTACGAGCAGTACTTC.

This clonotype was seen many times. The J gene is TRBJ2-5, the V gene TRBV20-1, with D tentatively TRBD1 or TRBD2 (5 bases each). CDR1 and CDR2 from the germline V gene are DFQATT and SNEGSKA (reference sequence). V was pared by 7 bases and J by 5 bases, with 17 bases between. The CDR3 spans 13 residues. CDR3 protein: CSVRRDHLETQYF. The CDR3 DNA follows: TGCAGTGTTCGCAGGGACCATTTGGAGACCCAGTACTTC.

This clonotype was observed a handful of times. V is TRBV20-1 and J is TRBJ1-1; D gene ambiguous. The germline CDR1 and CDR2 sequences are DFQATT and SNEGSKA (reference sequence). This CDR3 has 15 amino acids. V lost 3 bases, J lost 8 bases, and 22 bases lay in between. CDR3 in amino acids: CSARAAPAALGEAFF. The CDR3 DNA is TGCAGTGCTAGGGCAGCCCCGGCCGCCTTGGGGGAAGCTTTCTTT.

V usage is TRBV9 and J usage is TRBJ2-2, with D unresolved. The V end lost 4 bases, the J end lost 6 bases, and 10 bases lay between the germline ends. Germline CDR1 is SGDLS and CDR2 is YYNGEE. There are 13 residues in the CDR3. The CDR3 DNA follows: TGTGCCAGCAGCCAAGTTCGGGCCGGGGAGCTGTTTTTT. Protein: CASSQVRAGELFF. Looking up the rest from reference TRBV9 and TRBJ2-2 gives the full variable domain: DSGVTQTPKHLITATGQRVTLRCSPRSGDLSVYWYQQSLDQGLQFLIQYYNGEERAKGNILERFSAQQFPDLHSELNLSSLELGDSALYFCASSQVRAGELFFGEGSRLTVL.

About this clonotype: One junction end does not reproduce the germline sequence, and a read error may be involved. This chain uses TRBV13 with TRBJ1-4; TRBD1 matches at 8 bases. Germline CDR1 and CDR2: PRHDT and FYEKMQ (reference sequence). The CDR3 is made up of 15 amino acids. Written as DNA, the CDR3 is TGCGCCAGCAGCTTGGCAGGGGGCGATAGGAGTGGACTGTTTTTT. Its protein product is CASSLAGGDRSGLFF.

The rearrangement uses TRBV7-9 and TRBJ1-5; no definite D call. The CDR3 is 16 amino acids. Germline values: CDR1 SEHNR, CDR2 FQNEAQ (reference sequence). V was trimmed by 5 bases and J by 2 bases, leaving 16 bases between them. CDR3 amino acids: CASSPGVGRGNQPQHF. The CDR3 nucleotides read TGTGCCAGCAGCCCCGGGGTGGGAAGAGGCAATCAGCCCCAGCATTTT.

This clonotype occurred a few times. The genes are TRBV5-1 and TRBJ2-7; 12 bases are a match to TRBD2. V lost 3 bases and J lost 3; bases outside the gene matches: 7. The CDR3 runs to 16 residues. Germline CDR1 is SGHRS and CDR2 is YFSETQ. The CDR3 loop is CASSSLPTSGSYEQYF. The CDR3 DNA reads TGCGCCAGCAGCTCCCTCCCGACTAGCGGGAGCTACGAGCAGTACTTC.

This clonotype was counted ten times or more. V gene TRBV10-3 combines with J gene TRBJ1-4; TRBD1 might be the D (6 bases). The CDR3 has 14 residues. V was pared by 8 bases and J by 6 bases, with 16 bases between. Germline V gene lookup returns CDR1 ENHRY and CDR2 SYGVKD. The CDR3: CAIGPGQGDEKLFF. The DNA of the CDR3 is TGTGCCATCGGACCGGGACAAGGAGATGAAAAACTGTTTTTT.

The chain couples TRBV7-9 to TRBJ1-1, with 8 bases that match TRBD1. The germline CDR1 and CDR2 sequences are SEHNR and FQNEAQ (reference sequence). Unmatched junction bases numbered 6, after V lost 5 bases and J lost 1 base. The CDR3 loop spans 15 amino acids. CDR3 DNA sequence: TGTGCCAGCAGCCAGGACAGGGATTGGAACACTGAAGCTTTCTTT. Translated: CASSQDRDWNTEAFF.

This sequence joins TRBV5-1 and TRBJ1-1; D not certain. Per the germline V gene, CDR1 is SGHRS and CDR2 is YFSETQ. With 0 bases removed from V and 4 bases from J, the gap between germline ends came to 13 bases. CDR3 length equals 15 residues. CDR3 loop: CASSLGEVGRTEAFF. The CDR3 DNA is TGCGCCAGCAGCTTGGGGGAGGTCGGACGCACTGAAGCTTTCTTT.

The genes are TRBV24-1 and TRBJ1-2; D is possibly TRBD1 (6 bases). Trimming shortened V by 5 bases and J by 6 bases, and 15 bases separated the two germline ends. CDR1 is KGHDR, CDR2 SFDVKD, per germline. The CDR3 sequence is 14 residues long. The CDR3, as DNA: TGTGCCACCAGTGGAACGACAGGCTTCAATGGCTACACCTTC. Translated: CATSGTTGFNGYTF.